This entry describes one T cell receptor (beta chain). Repertoires were generated with immunoSEQ multiplex PCR, while TCRdb's copy carries only in-frame clones and drops some. The sample comprises about 73,000 clones, approximately 95% of which are singletons, and around 3% rests with the top ten. The donors belonged to the roughly 110-subject validation cohort, separate from the approximately 700-subject first cohort. This specimen belongs to a study of cytomegalovirus exposure and HLA in healthy donors. CDR3 length: 13 residues. The germline V gene encodes CDR1 LNHDA and CDR2 SQIVND (reference sequence). The V segment lost 5 bases and the J segment 2 bases; nucleotides outside the gene matches: 2.

Material: PBMCs. The clonotype originates from a man aged 18 to 35 in good health and CMV-seronegative. The genes are TRBV19 and TRBJ1-2, with 7 bases lining up with TRBD1. CDR3 in DNA: TGTGCCAGTAGTCAACAGGGGAACTATGGCTACACCTTC. It is translated as CASSQQGNYGYTF.